These 15 T cell receptor beta chains came from one sample sequenced in a study of cytomegalovirus exposure and HLA in healthy donors (dated by TCRdb to 2015 to 2018). The library came from the immunoSEQ multiplex PCR assay. TCRdb holds this immuneACCESS table with in-frame rearrangements only. Some clones are missing; in checked studies, unresolved V genes explain under half, and the rest has no known cause. The table for this sample lists 150,000 or so clones; about 89% of them were counted only once. The biggest ten clones account for 2.5% to 4% of the sample. Sequencing was performed on PBMCs. The receptors derive from a woman between 18 and 29 years old in good health and CMV-seropositive.

The V gene is TRBV11-3, the J gene TRBJ2-7; the D gene is possibly TRBD1 (6 bases). Trimming removed 7 bases from V and 0 bases from J, with 16 bases in between. Germline V gives CDR1 SGHNT, CDR2 YENEEA. This CDR3 region has 15 residues. The CDR3 DNA reads as TGTGCCAGCATCATCGTCCGGGACAACTCCTACGAGCAGTACTTC. It codes for CASIIVRDNSYEQYF.

The chain joins TRBV9 to TRBJ2-7; 8 bases are shared with TRBD2. V shed 1 base, J shed 5 bases, and the junction held 8 bases outside the gene matches. Per the germline V gene, CDR1 is SGDLS and CDR2 is YYNGEE. CDR3 length equals 15 residues. The CDR3 bases are TGTGCCAGCAGCGTAAGCCCAGCGGGAGTCGACGAGCAGTACTTC. Amino acids: CASSVSPAGVDEQYF.

This clone was found many times. V gene TRBV30 combines with J gene TRBJ2-5; the match to TRBD2 covers 7 bases. This CDR3 contains 14 residues. With 0 bases clipped from V and 5 bases from J, the junction kept 6 bases outside the gene matches. The germline gives CDR1 GTSNPN, CDR2 SVGIG (reference sequence). In DNA form, the CDR3 reads TGTGCCTGGAGTGTGGGCGGGAGTACTGAGACCCAGTACTTC. This sequence encodes CAWSVGGSTETQYF.

The V and J genes are TRBV5-1 and TRBJ2-3; TRBD2 might be the D (5 bases). Germline V lookup: CDR1 SGHRS, CDR2 YFSETQ. The V gene lost 1 base and the J gene lost 6 bases, with 15 bases spanning the gap. The CDR3 has 15 amino acids. The CDR3 DNA follows: TGCGCCAGCAGCTTGACTAGGAGGTTAGTGGATACGCAGTATTTT. Residues: CASSLTRRLVDTQYF. Full variable domain (outside the CDR3, taken from reference TRBV5-1 and TRBJ2-3): KAGVTQTPRYLIKTRGQQVTLSCSPISGHRSVSWYQQTPGQGLQFLFEYFSETQRNKGNFPGRFSGRQFSNSRSEMNVSTLELGDSALYLCASSLTRRLVDTQYFGPGTRLTVL.

This chain's CDR3 is CASRPPGAGPLQETQYF. The DNA for the CDR3 is TGCGCCAGCAGACCCCCGGGCGCGGGACCCCTCCAAGAGACCCAGTACTTC. The rearrangement joins TRBV5-1 to TRBJ2-5; D is possibly TRBD2 (6 bases). V lost 5 bases and J 1 base, leaving 21 bases between the germline ends. The CDR3 spans 17 residues. The germline V gene has CDR1 SGHRS and CDR2 YFSETQ.

The chain uses TRBV4-1 and TRBJ2-3; a weak D match, TRBD1 (6 bases). The CDR3 is made up of 17 amino acids. Between the trimmed V and J ends, which lost 0 bases and 0 bases, there was a span of 13 bases. The germline CDR1 and CDR2 sequences are MGHRA and YSYEKL. CDR3 nucleotide sequence: TGCGCCAGCAGCCAAGAAGGGGGAAACCCTAGCACAGATACGCAGTATTTT. Translation gives CASSQEGGNPSTDTQYF.

The CDR3 spells CASTGLVEDTQYF. CDR3 coding DNA: TGTGCCAGTACTGGACTAGTGGAAGATACGCAGTATTTT. The chain is built from TRBV19 and TRBJ2-3, with TRBD2 identical over 7 bases. Germline V gene lookup returns CDR1 LNHDA and CDR2 SQIVND (reference sequence). The V gene end was trimmed by 7 bases and the J gene end by 5 bases; junction bases not matched to a gene: 6. The CDR3 consists of 13 residues.

The chain joins TRBV30 to TRBJ1-5; D is ambiguous. The CDR3 runs 14 residues. Trimming shortened V by 2 bases and J by 1 base, and 9 bases separated the two germline ends. In germline, CDR1 is GTSNPN, CDR2 SVGIG (reference sequence). The CDR3 coding sequence is TGTGCCTGGAGTCGAGGGCAGAGCAATCAGCCCCAGCATTTT. Translated, it gives CAWSRGQSNQPQHF.

The chain combines TRBV10-3 with TRBJ2-7, with 14 bases identical to TRBD2. There are 16 residues in the CDR3. V shed 3 bases and J 7 bases; nucleotides not matched to a gene: 8. Germline loops: CDR1 ENHRY, CDR2 SYGVKD. CDR3 in DNA: TGTGCCATCAGTGAACGACTAGCGGGAGGGCCTGGGGAGCAGTACTTC. Its protein is CAISERLAGGPGEQYF.

The chain uses TRBV12-5 and TRBJ2-5; a possible D gene is TRBD2 (5 bases). CDR3 length: 14 residues. The V end was cut by 2 bases, the J end by 5 bases, with 12 bases between. The germline V gene encodes CDR1 LGHNT and CDR2 FRNRAP. The CDR3 region is CASGLIPGRETQYF. The CDR3 nucleotides are TGTGCTAGTGGTTTGATCCCGGGAAGGGAGACCCAGTACTTC.

V and J are TRBV6-6 and TRBJ2-3, with 10 positions matching TRBD1. Trimming at V came to 6 bases and at J to 4 bases, leaving 7 bases not matched to a gene. Per the germline V gene, CDR1 is MNHNY and CDR2 is SVGAGI (reference sequence). This CDR3 has 15 residues. The chain's CDR3 is CASSSGTGVSDTQYF. The DNA for the CDR3 is TGTGCCAGCAGCTCCGGGACAGGGGTTTCAGATACGCAGTATTTT.

The chain links TRBV9 to TRBJ2-4; D possibly corresponds to TRBD1 (8 bases). This CDR3 has 18 residues. In germline, CDR1 is SGDLS, CDR2 YYNGEE. V lost 4 bases, J lost 0 bases, and 20 bases lay in between. DNA of the CDR3: TGTGCCAGCAGCCCTACTTGGGGGGGACAGGTAGCCAAAAACATTCAGTACTTC. Protein sequence: CASSPTWGGQVAKNIQYF.

V usage is TRBV5-4 and J usage is TRBJ2-5, with D perhaps TRBD2 (5 bases). Trimming took off 4 bases at V and 2 bases at J, with 9 bases between the two ends. The CDR3 contains 13 residues. Germline V gene sequence: CDR1 SGHNT, CDR2 YYREEE (reference sequence). CDR3 amino acids: CASSRTFQETQYF. The CDR3 nucleotides read TGTGCCAGCAGCCGGACTTTTCAAGAGACCCAGTACTTC.

This clone was seen a single time. The V gene is TRBV11-3, the J gene TRBJ2-7; 14 bases map to TRBD2. Germline V gene data show CDR1 as SGHNT and CDR2 as YENEEA. The V segment lost 5 bases and the J segment 3 bases; nucleotides outside the gene matches: 12. This CDR3 has 18 amino acids. The CDR3 coding sequence is TGTGCCAGCAGCGCCACAATGGGACTAGCGGGAGTAGTCTACGAGCAGTACTTC. Its protein product is CASSATMGLAGVVYEQYF.

The chain couples TRBV19 to TRBJ2-7, with 8 positions matching TRBD2. J gave up 7 bases and V 6 bases, and 14 bases lay outside the gene matches. Looked up from germline, CDR1 is LNHDA and CDR2 is SQIVND (reference sequence). The CDR3 is made up of 15 amino acids. The CDR3 coding sequence is TGTGCCAGTAGCCCCGGGGGAGCGGGAGCCCGTGAGCAGTACTTC. This encodes CASSPGGAGAREQYF.